These 15 T cell receptor delta chains share one sample of origin, sequenced in a study of γδ T cells in repeated Plasmodium falciparum infection. TCRdb processed the multiplex PCR reads again with the CATT caller. The sample has roughly 93,000 delta-chain clones, approximately 1.5% seen once. Vgamma9/Vdelta2+ and Vdelta2-negative gammadelta T cells were flow-sorted from PBMC for bulk sequencing. Source material: gamma-delta T cells from blood. These TCRs come from a pool of human donors (malaria-infected and uninfected, not separated).

This clone occurred a few times. The TCRdb record carries a much larger clone's protein, which differs from this DNA's translation at residue 17; a read error is the likely cause, and the protein listed here is the DNA translation. V gene assignment gives TRDV2, but the J gene was left uncalled; TRDD3, as called in the table, went unchecked against the DNA. Germline V CDR1 and CDR2: GEAIGNYY, EKD. The CDR3 totals 19 residues. The CDR3 here is CACDPLGGDPDKYTDKPIF. CDR3 nucleotides: TGTGCCTGTGACCCCTTAGGTGGGGACCCAGATAAGTACACCGATAAACCCATCTTT.

This clone appeared a few times. TCRdb has a much larger clone's protein, which differs at residue 12 from the translation of this DNA, likely because of a read error; what is shown is the protein translated from the DNA. CDR3 coding DNA: TGTGCCTGTGACACTGGCTACGTTACTGGGGGATGCGCGGGTAAACTCATCTTT. Its translation: CACDTGYVTGGCAGKLIF. The chain has TRDV2 and TRDJ1; 10 bases align to TRDD3. As TCRdb names no J gene, one was assigned here on the basis of a DNA match to germline. J was trimmed by 7 bases and V by 1 base; bases with no gene match: 17. The CDR3 has 18 amino acids. Germline lookup yields CDR1 GEAIGNYY and CDR2 EKD.

This clone was picked up many times. The protein TCRdb gives is from a much larger clone and does not agree with this DNA's translation at residue 8, likely a read error; the protein shown here comes from the DNA. V gene TRDV3 combines with J gene TRDJ1; weak D call: TRDD3 (6 bases). Trimming took 2 bases from V and 1 from J, leaving 17 bases between them. The germline gives CDR1 TVYSNPD, CDR2 GDNSRS (reference sequence). The CDR3 runs to 15 residues. In DNA, the CDR3 is TGTGCCTTTTACACGGACTGGGATGGCACCGATAAACTCATCTTT. Translation gives CAFYTDWDGTDKLIF.

In the case of this clone: The protein held in TCRdb is that of a much larger clone and does not match this DNA's translation at residue 7, likely because of a read error; the protein shown is translated from the DNA. The chain has TRDV1 and TRDJ1; TRDD3 is a possible D gene (5 bases). Germline lookup yields CDR1 TSWWSYY and CDR2 QGS. The CDR3 covers 12 residues. This CDR3 reads CALRGGADKLIF. In nucleotides, the CDR3 is TGTGCACTCAGGGGAGGCGCCGATAAACTCATCTTT.

This clone was observed a few times. TCRdb's protein for this DNA is that of a much larger clone and differs from the translation at residue 6, likely a read error; the protein shown is the DNA translation. The CDR3 sequence is CACDRSLGETDKLIF. The CDR3 nucleotides are TGTGCCTGTGACCGATCACTGGGGGAAACCGATAAACTCATCTTT. The chain has TRDV2 and TRDJ1; the match to TRDD3 covers 9 bases. TCRdb carries no J gene annotation; the J gene was assigned here by matching the DNA with germline. This CDR3 has 15 residues. The germline V gene encodes CDR1 GEAIGNYY and CDR2 EKD. Trimming at V came to 3 bases and at J to 2 bases, leaving 6 bases not matched to a gene.

To note about this clone: A read error is likely here: a far larger clone is one base away. This CDR3 is also generated by other DNA sequences in the sample. No J gene was assigned, while the V gene was called as TRDV1; TRDD3 is the table's D call and was not checked against the DNA. Germline-derived CDR1 and CDR2 are TSWWSYY and QGS. This CDR3 is built from 16 residues. CDR3 nucleotide sequence: TGTGCTCTTGGGGAGGGGCTCGATCCGTACACCGATAAGCTCATCTTT. Its translation: CALGEGLDPYTDKLIF.

This clone was seen at least ten times. The rearrangement uses TRDV1 and TRDJ1, with 13 bases matching TRDD3. Germline V gives CDR1 TSWWSYY, CDR2 QGS. This CDR3 has 24 residues. With 0 bases clipped from V and 5 bases from J, the junction kept 27 bases outside the gene matches. Here the CDR3 reads CALGELGRSRLIRTGGYEKDKLIF. CDR3 DNA: TGTGCTCTTGGGGAACTAGGCCGGTCACGTCTTATTCGTACTGGGGGATACGAAAAGGATAAACTCATCTTT.

In its sample, this clone was seen many times. TCRdb's listed protein matches a much larger clone and diverges from this DNA's translation at residue 16, likely through a read error; the protein shown comes from the DNA. This CDR3 reads CACDTVGLGGYAANRASETTDKLIF. The DNA of the CDR3 is TGTGCCTGTGACACCGTCGGTCTGGGGGGATACGCGGCGAACCGCGCATCCGAGACCACCGATAAACTCATCTTT. This rearrangement joins TRDV2 to TRDJ1, with TRDD3 matching over 10 bases. In the absence of a J gene in TCRdb, the DNA was matched to germline to assign it here. Trimming cost V 0 bases and J 1 base; bases outside gene matches: 31. This CDR3 contains 25 residues. Germline CDR1 and CDR2: GEAIGNYY and EKD.

For this clone: TCRdb's protein for this DNA is that of a much larger clone and differs from the translation at residue 9, likely a read error; the protein shown is the DNA translation. V is TRDV1 and J is TRDJ1; 11 positions agree with TRDD3. CDR3 length equals 22 residues. Unmatched junction bases numbered 22, after V lost 3 bases and J lost 1 base. Germline CDR1 is TSWWSYY and CDR2 is QGS. CDR3 region: CALGDTVFFPGGYKSLTDKLIF. In nucleotides, the CDR3 is TGTGCTCTTGGGGACACTGTCTTCTTCCCTGGGGGATACAAGTCACTCACCGATAAACTCATCTTT.

A word on this clone: This sequence is one base from a far larger clone and is likely a read error. Other DNA sequences of this sample code for an identical CDR3. This chain connects TRDV1 to TRDJ1; 8 nucleotides agree with TRDD3. TCRdb is silent on the J gene; assignment here came from matching the DNA to germline. CDR1 and CDR2 from the germline V gene are TSWWSYY and QGS. The length of the CDR3 is 22 residues. Germline trimming cut 3 bases from V and 4 bases from J; bases unmatched to any gene: 28. This CDR3 is CALGEATRWGICCPLTGDKLIF. Here the CDR3 DNA reads TGTGCTCTTGGGGAGGCTACGAGGTGGGGGATTTGCTGCCCGCTGACTGGCGATAAACTCATCTTT.

Of note for this clone: A read error likely explains why the TCRdb protein, taken from a much larger clone, differs from this DNA's translation at residue 5; the protein shown is translated from the DNA. The gene calls are TRDV1 and TRDJ2; TRDD3 matches 8 bases. Trimming took 3 bases from V and 3 from J; bases not matched to a gene: 24. Per the germline V gene, CDR1 is TSWWSYY and CDR2 is QGS. This CDR3 has 22 amino acids. DNA of the CDR3: TGTGCTCTTGGGGACCTTAATGGCCTTCTTCTGTACTGGGGGGCCATGACAGCACAACTCTTCTTT. Its protein product is CALGDLNGLLLYWGAMTAQLFF.

Points on this clone: A far more abundant clone sits one base away, making this likely a read error. The identical CDR3 is also encoded by other nucleotide sequences in the sample. The chain uses TRDV2 and TRDJ1; 7 bases match TRDD3. TCRdb is silent on the J gene; assignment here came from matching the DNA to germline. The CDR3 has 14 residues. Germline V gene sequence: CDR1 GEAIGNYY, CDR2 EKD. The chain's CDR3 is CACDRGIKTDKLIF. The DNA for the CDR3 is TGTGCTTGTGACCGGGGGATTAAGACCGATAAACTCATCTTT.

This clone has ten or more counts. TCRdb attributes to this sequence the protein of a much larger clone, which differs from the DNA translation at residue 15; a read error is likely, and the protein displayed is translated from the DNA. The J gene went uncalled, whereas the V gene is TRDV2. The germline V gene has CDR1 GEAIGNYY and CDR2 EKD. The CDR3 totals 17 residues. In DNA form, the CDR3 reads TGTGCCTGTGACACCGCCGGGGTTCTCCGGTACACCGATAAACCCATCTTT. The encoded protein is CACDTAGVLRYTDKPIF.

In the case of this clone: One base separates it from a far larger clone, so it is likely a read error. Additional DNA sequences in this sample encode the identical CDR3. This chain uses TRDV1 with TRDJ1, with TRDD3 matching over 8 bases. The J gene was missing in TCRdb and was found by matching the end of the DNA to germline. The CDR3 is 13 residues long. Germline V gene sequence: CDR1 TSWWSYY, CDR2 QGS. In DNA, the CDR3 is TGCGCTCTTGGGGGATTTTGGTGTAATAAACTCATCTTT. Residues: CALGGFWCNKLIF.

There are a few counts of this clone. This likely reflects a read error, since a far larger clone is one base away. The same CDR3 is also encoded by other DNA sequences in this sample. This chain connects TRDV2 to TRDJ1; 8 nucleotides agree with TRDD2. TCRdb gives no J gene; it was assigned here by matching the DNA to germline. V dropped 0 bases and J dropped 5; count of bases not matched to a gene: 4. The CDR3 sequence is 14 residues long. Germline values: CDR1 GEAIGNYY, CDR2 EKD. For the CDR3, the DNA is TGTGCCTGTGACACCCTTCCTACTGCTGATAAACTCATCTTT. This codes for CACDTLPTADKLIF.